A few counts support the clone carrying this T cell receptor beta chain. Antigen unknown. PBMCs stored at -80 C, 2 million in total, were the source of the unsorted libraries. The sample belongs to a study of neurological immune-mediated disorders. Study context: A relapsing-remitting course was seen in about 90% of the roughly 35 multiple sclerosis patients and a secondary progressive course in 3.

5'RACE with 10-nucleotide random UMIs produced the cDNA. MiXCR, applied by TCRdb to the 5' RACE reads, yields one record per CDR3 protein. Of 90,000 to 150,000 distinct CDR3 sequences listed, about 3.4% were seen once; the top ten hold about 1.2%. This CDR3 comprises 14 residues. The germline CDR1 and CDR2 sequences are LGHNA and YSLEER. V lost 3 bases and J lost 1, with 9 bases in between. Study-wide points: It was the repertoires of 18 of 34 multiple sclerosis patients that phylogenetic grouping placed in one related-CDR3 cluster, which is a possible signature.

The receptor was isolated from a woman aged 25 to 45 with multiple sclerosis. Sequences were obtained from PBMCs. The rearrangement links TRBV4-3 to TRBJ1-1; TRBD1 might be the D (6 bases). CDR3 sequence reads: CASSQDSWNTEAFF. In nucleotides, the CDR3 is TGCGCCAGCAGCCAGGACAGCTGGAACACTGAAGCTTTCTTT.